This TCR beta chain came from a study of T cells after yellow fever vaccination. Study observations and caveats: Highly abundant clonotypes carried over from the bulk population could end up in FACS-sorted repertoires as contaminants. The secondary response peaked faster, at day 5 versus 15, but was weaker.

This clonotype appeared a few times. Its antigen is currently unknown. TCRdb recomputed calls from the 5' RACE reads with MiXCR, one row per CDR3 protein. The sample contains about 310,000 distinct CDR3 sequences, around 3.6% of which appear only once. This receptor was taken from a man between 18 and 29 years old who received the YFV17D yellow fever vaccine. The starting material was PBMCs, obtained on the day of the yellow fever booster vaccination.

CDR3 DNA: TGCGCCAGCAATCACGGGCTAAACACCGGGGAGCTGTTTTTT. Amino acid sequence: CASNHGLNTGELFF. V is TRBV4-1 and J is TRBJ2-2; the D is unclear. V lost 7 bases and J lost 2, with 11 bases in between. CDR3 length: 14 residues. The germline gives CDR1 MGHRA, CDR2 YSYEKL.